The entry below gives a single T cell receptor (beta chain) sequence along with its context. Data came from immunoSEQ multiplex PCR; TCRdb stores just in-frame clones and leaves some out. The top ten hold 1.5% to 2% of the sample, which has 150,000 to 200,000 clones, approximately 86% seen once. This sample is part of a study of control samples from healthy donors and cancer patients. CDR1 is SGHTA and CDR2 is FQGNSA in the germline V gene. V was clipped by 6 bases and J by 4 bases, with 12 bases between them. There are 13 residues in the CDR3. The sequencing sample was made of blood. This clonotype was obtained from a man between 18 and 35 years old in good health. The chain carries TRBV7-2 and TRBJ1-1; TRBD1 might be the D (5 bases). CDR3: CASRPGTATEAFF. The CDR3 nucleotides read TGTGCCAGCAGGCCCGGGACGGCCACTGAAGCTTTCTTT. Variable domain in full (rest from reference TRBV7-2 and TRBJ1-1): GAGVSQSPSNKVTEKGKDVELRCDPISGHTALYWYRQSLGQGLEFLIYFQGNSAPDKSGLPSDRFSAERTGGSVSTLTIQRTQQEDSAVYLCASRPGTATEAFFGQGTRLTVV.